These 8 T cell receptor beta chains were all obtained from the same sample, sequenced in a study of shared clonotypes between healthy human individuals. The assay was immunoSEQ multiplex PCR, and TCRdb's table has in-frame clones only and misses some. The top ten hold roughly 1.8% of the sample, which has about 2.2 million clones, about 93% seen once. Terminally differentiated effector memory CD45RA+ cells were excluded by CCR7 positive selection of CD45RO-negative cells. Sequenced: naive CD8+ T cells from PBMCs. These receptors were obtained from a man younger than 30 in good health. Some clones in this sample may be carry-over from other donors' samples.

The J gene is TRBJ2-7, the V gene TRBV9; no firm D call. The CDR3 extends over 14 amino acids. CDR1 SGDLS and CDR2 YYNGEE come from the germline V gene. The germline V and J ends were trimmed by 4 bases and 5 bases, with 16 bases remaining between them. This CDR3 reads CASSPLRGGHEQYF. Here the CDR3 DNA reads TGTGCCAGCAGCCCTCTGAGAGGTGGCCACGAGCAGTACTTC.

The V call is TRBV9, the J call TRBJ1-2; tentative D call: TRBD1 (5 bases). The CDR3 covers 13 residues. The germline V and J ends were trimmed by 8 bases and 2 bases, with 13 bases remaining between them. Germline CDR1 SGDLS, CDR2 YYNGEE. The CDR3 DNA is TGTGCCAGTGCCGGGACCCGCAACTATGGCTACACCTTC. Its protein is CASAGTRNYGYTF.

The chain carries TRBV10-2 and TRBJ2-5; TRBD1 or TRBD2 may be the D gene (6 bases each). The CDR3 is made up of 14 amino acids. Looked up from germline, CDR1 is WSHSY and CDR2 is SAAADI. V lost 6 bases and J lost 4, with 15 bases in between. The CDR3 protein is CASSLERGAETQYF. The CDR3 region has the DNA TGCGCCAGCAGCCTGGAAAGGGGGGCAGAGACCCAGTACTTC.

The CDR3 protein is CASSPIGSYNEQFF. DNA of the CDR3: TGCGCCAGCAGCCCCATCGGGAGCTACAATGAGCAGTTCTTC. This chain joins TRBV4-1 and TRBJ2-1, with a weak D call TRBD2 (6 bases). Trimming removed 4 bases from V and 3 bases from J, with 10 bases in between. The CDR3 is 14 residues long. Germline CDR1 is MGHRA and CDR2 is YSYEKL.

This chain joins TRBV7-2 and TRBJ2-7; 7 nucleotides line up with TRBD2. This CDR3 contains 15 residues. V gave up 2 bases and J gave up 2 bases; unmatched junction bases: 6. Germline V gene lookup returns CDR1 SGHTA and CDR2 FQGNSA. CDR3 in amino acids: CASSLRTRGTYEQYF. CDR3 bases: TGTGCCAGCAGCTTAAGGACTAGGGGCACCTACGAGCAGTACTTC.

V is TRBV28 and J is TRBJ1-2; D perhaps matches TRBD1 (5 bases). The ends were cut back, 6 bases at V and 0 bases at J, with 20 bases in the middle. Germline lookup yields CDR1 MDHEN and CDR2 SYDVKM. This CDR3 has 17 amino acids. The CDR3 nucleotides are TGTGCCAGCAGCCGCTCCCCCTGGCAGGGAACTAACTATGGCTACACCTTC. As protein: CASSRSPWQGTNYGYTF.

The chain uses TRBV6-6 and TRBJ2-1; maybe TRBD1 (5 bases). The CDR3 loop spans 15 amino acids. Germline V gene data show CDR1 as MNHNY and CDR2 as SVGAGI (reference sequence). V was pared by 7 bases and J by 8 bases, with 21 bases between. This chain's CDR3 is CASTRTTGSIDEQFF. The DNA of the CDR3 is TGTGCCAGCACAAGAACCACAGGTTCGATCGATGAGCAGTTCTTC.

DNA of the CDR3: TGTGCCAGCAGTTTATCGGCCGCTCCCTACGAGCAGTACTTC. Amino acids: CASSLSAAPYEQYF. The chain has TRBV28 and TRBJ2-7; unclear D gene. CDR3 size: 14 residues. Deletions cut 1 base from V and 2 bases from J, with 9 bases between. In germline, CDR1 is MDHEN, CDR2 SYDVKM.